These T cell receptor beta chains were read from a single sample in a study of T cell repertoires in cytomegalovirus infection. Each CDR3 protein gets one entry after TCRdb re-called the reads with MiXCR. The sample yields about 740,000 distinct CDR3 sequences, 30% to 35% seen once. Antigens of these TCRs are unknown. The sample in question was cultured PBMCs, obtained from culture after CMV antigen stimulation. Receptor source: a human donor in good health (CMV status not recorded). Some clones in this sample may be carry-over from other donors' samples. CDR3s include the opening cysteine and the closing phenylalanine or tryptophan. Each record gives: V gene, D gene, clone size, J gene, CDR3 protein, CDR3 DNA. D genes are given only for firm matches. Clone size is not always given. Where it is, it says once, few, many or a class for expanded clones.

TRBV7-9,-,-,TRBJ2-3,CASRPLADTQYF,TGTGCCAGCAGGCCCCTCGCGGATACGCAGTATTTT
TRBV6-1,-,few,TRBJ1-6,CASSPGIVRSSPLHF,TGTGCCAGCAGTCCAGGGATAGTTAGAAGTTCACCCCTCCACTTT
TRBV10-3,TRBD1,-,TRBJ2-2,CAIGTVPNTGELFF,TGTGCCATCGGGACAGTACCGAACACCGGGGAGCTGTTTTTT
TRBV6-5,-,few,TRBJ2-1,CASSSTPYRTADEQFF,TGTGCCAGCAGTTCCACGCCTTACAGGACGGCGGATGAGCAGTTCTTC
TRBV5-1,-,few,TRBJ2-3,CASSTPPSTDTQYF,TGCGCCAGCAGCACCCCCCCGAGCACAGATACGCAGTATTTT
TRBV4-1,TRBD1,-,TRBJ2-2,CASSQGPTGVGATGELFF,TGCGCCAGCAGCCAAGGCCCTACAGGGGTGGGCGCCACCGGGGAGCTGTTTTTT
TRBV6-1,-,-,TRBJ1-2,CASRRSIYGYTF,TGTGCCAGCAGGAGGAGTATCTATGGCTACACCTTC
TRBV7-6,-,few,TRBJ1-1,CASSPEGVNTEAFF,TGTGCCAGCAGCCCCGAGGGGGTGAACACTGAAGCTTTCTTT
TRBV10-3,-,-,TRBJ2-5,CAISETRQDRPSHF,TGTGCCATCAGTGAGACCCGTCAGGACCGCCCTTCTCACTTC
TRBV7-2,-,many,TRBJ1-6,CASSFSTGDNSPLHF,TGTGCCAGCAGTTTCTCGACAGGAGATAATTCACCCCTCCACTTT
TRBV4-1,TRBD2,-,TRBJ2-1,CASSHEAGVSYNEQFF,TGCGCCAGCAGCCACGAAGCGGGGGTCTCCTACAATGAGCAGTTCTTC
TRBV7-2,-,many,TRBJ2-5,CASSPLSLTQYF,TGTGCCAGCAGCCCTTTGTCCCTGACCCAGTACTTC
TRBV7-2,-,many,TRBJ2-3,CASSLGASTDTQYF,TGTGCCAGCAGCTTAGGAGCGAGCACAGATACGCAGTATTTT
TRBV7-2,-,-,TRBJ2-5,CASSRAHGQETQYF,TGTGCCAGCAGCCGAGCCCATGGTCAAGAGACCCAGTACTTC
TRBV6-6,-,-,TRBJ2-7,CASSYSRLVPYEQYF,TGTGCCAGCAGTTACTCCCGACTGGTACCCTACGAGCAGTACTTC
TRBV7-6,-,few,TRBJ2-1,CASSFGGPIYNEQFF,TGTGCCAGCAGCTTTGGGGGGCCTATATACAATGAGCAGTTCTTC
TRBV3-1,TRBD2,once,TRBJ2-5,CASSQAGGGAGETQYF,TGTGCCAGCAGCCAAGCCGGCGGGGGGGCGGGAGAGACCCAGTACTTC